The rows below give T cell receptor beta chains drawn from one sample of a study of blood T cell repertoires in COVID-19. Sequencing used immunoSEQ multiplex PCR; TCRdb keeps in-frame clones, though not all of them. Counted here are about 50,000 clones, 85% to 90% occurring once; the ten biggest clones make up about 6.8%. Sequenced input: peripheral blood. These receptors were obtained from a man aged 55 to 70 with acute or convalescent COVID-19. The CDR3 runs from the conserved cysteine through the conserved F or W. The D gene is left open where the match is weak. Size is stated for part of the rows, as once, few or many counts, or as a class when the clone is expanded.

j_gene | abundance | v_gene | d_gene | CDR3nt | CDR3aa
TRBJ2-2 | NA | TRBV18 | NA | TGTGCCAGCTCACGAGCCGGGGAGCTGTTTTTT | CASSRAGELFF
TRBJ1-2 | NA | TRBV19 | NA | TGTGCCAGTAGTATAGCTCAGGACTATGGCTACACCTTC | CASSIAQDYGYTF
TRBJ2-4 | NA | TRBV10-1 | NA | TGCGCCAGCAGTGAGGGAGGGCAGAAAAACATTCAGTACTTC | CASSEGGQKNIQYF
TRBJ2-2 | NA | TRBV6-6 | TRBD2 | TGTGCCACGAGCGGGGCGTCCACCGGGGAGCTGTTTTTT | CATSGASTGELFF
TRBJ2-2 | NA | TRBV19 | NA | TGTGCCAGTAGCCGGGAGTACACCGGGGAGCTGTTTTTT | CASSREYTGELFF
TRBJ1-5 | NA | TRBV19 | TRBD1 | TGTGCCAGTAGAGGGGACAGAATGAATCAGCCCCAGCATTTT | CASRGDRMNQPQHF
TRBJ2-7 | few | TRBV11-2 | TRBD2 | TGTGCCAGCAGCCATGGGACTAGCGCCCGACGACTGGGCTACGAGCAGTACTTC | CASSHGTSARRLGYEQYF
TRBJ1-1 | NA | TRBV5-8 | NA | TGTGCCAGCAGCTTGGCTCAGGGCCCCTTTACTGAAGCTTTCTTT | CASSLAQGPFTEAFF
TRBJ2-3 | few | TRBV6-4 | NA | TGTGCCAGCAGTGAATCGCGTGGAGGCACAGATACGCAGTATTTT | CASSESRGGTDTQYF
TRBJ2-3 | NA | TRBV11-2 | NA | TGTGCCAGCAGTTACGGACAGCCAAGCACAGATACGCAGTATTTT | CASSYGQPSTDTQYF
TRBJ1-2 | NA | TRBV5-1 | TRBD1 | TGCGCCAGCAGCTTGGTGGCAGGGGGTAACTATGGCTACACCTTC | CASSLVAGGNYGYTF
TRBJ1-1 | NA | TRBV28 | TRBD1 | TGTGCCAGCAGTGTCTGGGGGACAGACACTGAAGCTTTCTTT | CASSVWGTDTEAFF
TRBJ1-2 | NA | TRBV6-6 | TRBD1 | TGTGCCAGCAGTTACGCCGGGACAGCGGTCGATGGCTACACCTTC | CASSYAGTAVDGYTF
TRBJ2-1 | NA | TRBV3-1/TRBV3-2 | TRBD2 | TGTGCCAGCAGCCAAGGGACTAGCAGGCATGAGCAGTTCTTC | CASSQGTSRHEQFF
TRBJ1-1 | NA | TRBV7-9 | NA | TGTGCCAGCAGCTTGGGCAGGGAGAACACTGAAGCTTTCTTT | CASSLGRENTEAFF
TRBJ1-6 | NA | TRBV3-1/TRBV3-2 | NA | TGTGCCAGCAGCCAAGATCGGACAGCTTCTTTGTTTCCCCTCCACTTT | CASSQDRTASLFPLHF
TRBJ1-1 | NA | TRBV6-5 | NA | NA | CASILDRNTEAFF
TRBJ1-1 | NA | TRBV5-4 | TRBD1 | TGTGCCAGCACCCGGACAGGGTTTCTTGAAGCTTTCTTT | CASTRTGFLEAFF
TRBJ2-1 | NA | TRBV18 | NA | TGTGCCAGCTCACCTGGGCAGGGGACACGAGGAAGCTCCTACAATGAGCAGTTCTTC | CASSPGQGTRGSSYNEQFF
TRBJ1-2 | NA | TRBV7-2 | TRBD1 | TGTGCCAGCAGCTCGAGACAGGGGGAGCGCTATGGCTACACCTTC | CASSSRQGERYGYTF
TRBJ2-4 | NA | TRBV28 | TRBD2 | TGTGCCAGCAGTCGGGGGGGCATAGCCAAAAACATTCAGTACTTC | CASSRGGIAKNIQYF
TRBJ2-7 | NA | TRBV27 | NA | TGTGCCTGCGGCAGGGCGGGACAGACTTACTACGAGCAGTACTTC | CACGRAGQTYYEQYF
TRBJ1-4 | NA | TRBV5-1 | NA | TGCGCCAGCAGCTCATCCGGAGGGATGGGGGTTGAAAAACTGTTTTTT | CASSSSGGMGVEKLFF
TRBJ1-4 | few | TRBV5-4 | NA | TGTGCCAGCAGCTTGTGGGGGGCTAATGAAAAACTGTTTTTT | CASSLWGANEKLFF
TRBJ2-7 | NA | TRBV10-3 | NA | TGTGCCATCAGTGAGGGGGCAGGGTCAACCTACGAGCAGTACTTC | CAISEGAGSTYEQYF
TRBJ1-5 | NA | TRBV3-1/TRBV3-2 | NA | TGTGCCAGCAGCCATCGGGGGAATCAGCCCCAGCATTTT | CASSHRGNQPQHF